These 17 T cell receptor beta chains were sequenced from one sample in a study of CD8+CD57+ T cells in acquired aplastic anemia. Genomic DNA acted as the template from which TCR beta VDJ combination and CDR3 sequence profiling were carried out. MiXCR was run by TCRdb on the reads, yielding one entry per CDR3 protein. Altogether hundreds of thousands of distinct CDR3 sequences are present, 65% to 80% being singletons, with the ten largest covering under 5%. Sequences were obtained from sorted CD4+, CD8+, or CD8+CD57+ T cells (not recorded which) from PBMCs. These TCRs come from a human donor in good health, serving as a control.

This clonotype is a singleton in its sample. The CDR3 region has the DNA TGTGCCAGCAGCGTGTCGCCTAGCAATCAGCCCCAGCATTTT. Translation gives CASSVSPSNQPQHF. The chain is built from TRBV9 and TRBJ1-5; D is ambiguous. V was clipped by 2 bases and J by 0 bases, with 6 bases between them. The CDR3 is 14 residues long. The germline V gene has CDR1 SGDLS and CDR2 YYNGEE.

V usage is TRBV7-9 and J usage is TRBJ2-1, with 8 bases aligning to TRBD2. This CDR3 is built from 14 residues. V was pared by 5 bases and J by 5 bases, with 5 bases of the junction left unmatched. Germline lookup yields CDR1 SEHNR and CDR2 FQNEAQ (reference sequence). The CDR3 nucleotides are TGTGCCAGCAGCGCCGGGACTAGTGACAATGAGCAGTTCTTC. Translating it yields CASSAGTSDNEQFF. Together with reference TRBV7-9 and TRBJ2-1, the CDR3 gives the full variable domain: DTGVSQNPRHKITKRGQNVTFRCDPISEHNRLYWYRQTLGQGPEFLTYFQNEAQLEKSRLLSDRFSAERPKGSFSTLEIQRTEQGDSAMYLCASSAGTSDNEQFFGPGTRLTVL.

This clonotype was seen a single time. The chain recombines TRBV5-5 with TRBJ2-7; a possible D gene is TRBD1 (6 bases). The V gene lost 4 bases and the J gene lost 6 bases, with 11 bases spanning the gap. Germline V gives CDR1 SGHKS, CDR2 YYEKEE (reference sequence). The CDR3 contains 12 residues. This CDR3 reads CASSLGQAEQYF. The DNA of the CDR3 is TGTGCCAGCAGCCTGGGACAAGCCGAGCAGTACTTC. The full variable domain, completed using reference TRBV5-5 and TRBJ2-7, is DAGVTQSPTHLIKTRGQQVTLRCSPISGHKSVSWYQQVLGQGPQFIFQYYEKEERGRGNFPDRFSARQFPNYSSELNVNALLLGDSALYLCASSLGQAEQYFGPGTRLTVT.

A remark on this clonotype: At one of its ends the junction is not consistent with the germline gene, which may arise from a read error. This chain connects TRBV7-8 to TRBJ1-5, with TRBD1 as a possible D gene (6 bases). The germline gives CDR1 SGHVS, CDR2 FQNEAQ. CDR3 length: 14 amino acids. Here the CDR3 DNA reads TGTGCCAGCAGCCTCCTAACGGGGGGGGGGGCTTGGGATTTT. As protein: CASSLLTGGGAWDF. Filled out from reference TRBV7-8 and TRBJ1-5, the complete variable domain reads GAGVSQSPRYKVAKRGQDVALRCDPISGHVSLFWYQQALGQGPEFLTYFQNEAQLDKSGLPSDRFFAERPEGSVSTLKIQRTQQEDSAVYLCASSLLTGGGAWDFGDGTRLSIL.

A note on this clonotype: A read error may produce the germline difference seen at one junction end. The chain is built from TRBV7-7 and TRBJ2-7, with 11 bases identical to TRBD2. This CDR3 contains 13 residues. In germline, CDR1 is SSHAT, CDR2 FNYEAQ (reference sequence). In DNA form, the CDR3 reads TGTGCTAGCAGCCTAAGACTAGCGGGGGAGCAGTACTTC. As protein: CASSLRLAGEQYF.

V is TRBV4-3 and J is TRBJ2-7; 11 nucleotides agree with TRBD2. The CDR3 sequence is 15 residues long. Germline-derived CDR1 and CDR2 are LGHNA and YSLEER. V shed 0 bases and J 2 bases; nucleotides not matched to a gene: 0. The CDR3 DNA sequence: TGCGCCAGCAGCCAAGAACTAGCGGGGGCCTACGAGCAGTACTTC. It encodes CASSQELAGAYEQYF.

The chain recombines TRBV15 with TRBJ1-5; tentatively, D is TRBD1 (5 bases). Between the trimmed V and J ends, which lost 0 bases and 5 bases, there was a span of 11 bases. This CDR3 region has 15 residues. From germline, CDR1 is LNHNV and CDR2 YYDKDF (reference sequence). The CDR3 spells CATSREPGWYQPQHF. The CDR3 nucleotides are TGTGCCACCAGCAGAGAACCAGGGTGGTATCAGCCCCAGCATTTT.

This chain connects TRBV7-2 to TRBJ2-7, with 7 bases lining up with TRBD2. With 1 base clipped from V and 3 bases from J, the junction kept 3 bases outside the gene matches. Germline CDR1 SGHTA, CDR2 FQGNSA. The CDR3 covers 14 residues. Here the CDR3 DNA reads TGTGCCAGCAGCTTAGGGGGGGGGATCTACGAGCAGTACTTC. Translating gives CASSLGGGIYEQYF.

In the case of this clonotype: The germline gene is not matched at one end of the junction; a read error may be the cause. V usage is TRBV5-1 and J usage is TRBJ2-5, with D perhaps matching TRBD1 (6 bases). The germline gives CDR1 SGHRS, CDR2 YFSETQ. The CDR3 extends over 15 amino acids. CDR3 nucleotides: TGTGCCAGCAATTTCCCGGGACACCTCCAAGAGACCCAGTACTTC. Translated, it gives CASNFPGHLQETQYF. Full variable domain (rest looked up from reference TRBV5-1 and TRBJ2-5): KAGVTQTPRYLIKTRGQQVTLSCSPISGHRSVSWYQQTPGQGLQFLFEYFSETQRNKGNFPGRFSGRQFSNSRSEMNVSTLELGDSALYLCASNFPGHLQETQYFGPGTRLLVL.

This clonotype was observed a single time. The chain uses TRBV20-1 and TRBJ1-1, with a possible D match to TRBD1 (6 bases). V lost 3 bases and J 3 bases, leaving 17 bases between the germline ends. This CDR3 comprises 15 residues. Germline CDR1 DFQATT, CDR2 SNEGSKA (reference sequence). The CDR3 here is CSASELGGLDTEAFF. The CDR3 nucleotides are TGCAGTGCTAGTGAGTTAGGGGGTTTGGACACTGAAGCTTTCTTT.

This chain joins TRBV20-1 and TRBJ1-2; D is unclear. Germline V CDR1 and CDR2: DFQATT, SNEGSKA (reference sequence). Trimming pared 2 bases from V and 5 bases from J, leaving 15 bases between. The CDR3 runs 14 residues. CDR3 loop: CSARPTGTCYGYTF. CDR3 nucleotides: TGCAGTGCTAGACCCACCGGTACTTGTTATGGCTACACCTTC.

This clonotype was recorded many times. V and J are TRBV7-2 and TRBJ2-5; a weak D match, TRBD2 (7 bases). With 5 bases removed from V and 3 bases from J, the gap between germline ends came to 19 bases. From germline, CDR1 is SGHTA and CDR2 FQGNSA. CDR3 length: 16 residues. The CDR3 reads CASSPLEWGGEETQYF. The DNA for the CDR3 is TGTGCCAGCAGCCCTCTGGAGTGGGGGGGCGAAGAGACCCAGTACTTC.

This clonotype appeared a single time. A junction end diverges from the germline sequence, so it may reflect a read error. This sequence joins TRBV7-8 and TRBJ2-7; D uncertain. The length of the CDR3 is 13 residues. Germline loops: CDR1 SGHVS, CDR2 FQNEAQ. The DNA of the CDR3 is TGTGCCAGCAGCCAAAGCCGGATTGGCAAGAAGCACTTC. It yields the protein CASSQSRIGKKHF. Full variable domain (remainder filled in from reference TRBV7-8 and TRBJ2-7): GAGVSQSPRYKVAKRGQDVALRCDPISGHVSLFWYQQALGQGPEFLTYFQNEAQLDKSGLPSDRFFAERPEGSVSTLKIQRTQQEDSAVYLCASSQSRIGKKHFGPGTRLTVT.

This clonotype was detected many times. Compared with germline, one end of the junction differs, possibly owing to a read error. CDR3 loop: CASSYESRRLF. The CDR3 bases are TGTGCCAGCAGCTATGAATCTCGCAGGCTCTTT. The chain combines TRBV12-3 or TRBV12-4 with TRBJ1-1; D not resolved. The CDR3 is 11 amino acids.

The rearrangement joins TRBV20-1 to TRBJ2-3; 13 bases are shared with TRBD2. The CDR3 is 15 amino acids. V gave up 6 bases and J gave up 2 bases; unmatched junction bases: 5. Germline-derived CDR1 and CDR2 are DFQATT and SNEGSKA (reference sequence). The CDR3 sequence: CSAATSGGVTDTQYF. The CDR3 DNA is TGCAGTGCCGCTACTAGCGGGGGGGTCACAGATACGCAGTATTTT.

For this clonotype: Compared with germline, one end of the junction differs, possibly owing to a read error. This chain connects TRBV7-2 to TRBJ2-7; D might be TRBD2 (5 bases). In germline, CDR1 is SGHTA, CDR2 FQGNSA. There are 13 residues in the CDR3. The CDR3 region has the DNA TGTGCCAGCAGCTTAGCCAGATCCACCGGGGAGCACTTC. This sequence encodes CASSLARSTGEHF.

This clonotype was detected many times. The chain joins TRBV6-6 to TRBJ1-6; possibly TRBD1 for D (5 bases). Trimming removed 6 bases from V and 4 bases from J, with 10 bases in between. This CDR3 comprises 14 residues. Germline V CDR1 and CDR2: MNHNY, SVGAGI (reference sequence). CDR3 loop: CASSLDRYNSPLHF. CDR3 DNA sequence: TGTGCCAGCAGCCTCGACAGATATAATTCACCCCTCCACTTT.